The 12 T cell receptor beta chains given below trace back to one sample, sequenced in a study of blood T cell repertoires in COVID-19. Profiled with immunoSEQ multiplex PCR; TCRdb holds only in-frame clones, not every one. The table shows approximately 200,000 clones, with roughly three quarters occurring only once. Sequenced sample: peripheral blood. These receptors all come from a woman of 80 years or more with COVID-19, enrolled during active disease.

The gene calls are TRBV24-1 and TRBJ2-5; tentatively, D is TRBD1 (5 bases). The CDR3 sequence is 15 residues long. Germline CDR1 and CDR2: KGHDR and SFDVKD. Trimming cost V 3 bases and J 0 bases, with 10 bases left between them. The CDR3 coding sequence is TGTGCCACCAGTGATACTACAGGTTACCAAGAGACCCAGTACTTC. Its translation is CATSDTTGYQETQYF.

This clone was recorded only once. The V call is TRBV7-6, the J call TRBJ2-2, with 10 bases aligning to TRBD2. Per germline, CDR1 SGHVS and CDR2 FNYEAQ. This CDR3 has 16 residues. Germline trimming cut 2 bases from V and 6 bases from J; bases unmatched to any gene: 6. The CDR3 coding sequence is TGTGCCAGCAGCTTACCTAGCGGGAGCCTGGCCGGGGAGCTGTTTTTT. It specifies CASSLPSGSLAGELFF.

V and J are TRBV6-5 and TRBJ1-4; TRBD1 matches at 9 bases. Germline V gene data show CDR1 as MNHEY and CDR2 as SVGAGI. This CDR3 region has 15 residues. The V gene end was trimmed by 6 bases and the J gene end by 4 bases; junction bases not matched to a gene: 6. The CDR3 reads CASRPTGGLNEKLFF. DNA for the CDR3: TGTGCCAGCAGGCCCACAGGGGGCCTTAATGAAAAACTGTTTTTT.

The V and J genes are TRBV7-9 and TRBJ2-5; 8 bases align to TRBD1. Germline V gene lookup returns CDR1 SEHNR and CDR2 FQNEAQ (reference sequence). V shed 7 bases and J 4 bases; nucleotides not matched to a gene: 8. CDR3 length: 14 residues. DNA of the CDR3: TGTGCCAGCATCCACCAGGGGGCGGGAGAGACCCAGTACTTC. This encodes CASIHQGAGETQYF.

This CDR3 reads CASSPEGLGYTF. The CDR3, as DNA: TGTGCCAGCTCACCGGAGGGGCTCGGCTACACCTTC. This sequence joins TRBV18 and TRBJ1-2; a possible D gene is TRBD1 (5 bases). CDR1 and CDR2 from the germline V gene are KGHSH and LQKENI. V lost 3 bases and J 8 bases, leaving 10 bases between the germline ends. The CDR3 runs to 12 residues. The full variable domain, in which reference TRBV18 and TRBJ1-2 provide the parts outside the CDR3, is NAGVMQNPRHLVRRRGQEARLRCSPMKGHSHVYWYRQLPEEGLKFMVYLQKENIIDESGMPKERFSAEFPKEGPSILRIQQVVRGDSAAYFCASSPEGLGYTFGSGTRLTVV.

V gene TRBV2 combines with J gene TRBJ2-7; 8 bases agree with TRBD2. With V trimmed by 6 bases and J by 5 bases, 9 bases remained unmatched. The CDR3 has 14 residues. CDR1 is SNHLY, CDR2 FYNNEI, per germline. In nucleotides, the CDR3 is TGTGCCAGCAGGGCCCGGGGGGGATGGGACGAGCAGTACTTC. Translating gives CASRARGGWDEQYF.

This chain joins TRBV28 and TRBJ1-1; 8 bases line up with TRBD1. The CDR3 runs to 16 residues. Trimming removed 3 bases from V and 10 bases from J; junction bases left unmatched: 16. The germline CDR1 and CDR2 sequences are MDHEN and SYDVKM. The CDR3 bases are TGTGCCAGCAGTTTTACAGGGGGGCTTCCGCAGGGTGGAGCTTTCTTT. The encoded protein is CASSFTGGLPQGGAFF.

In DNA form, the CDR3 reads TGTGCCAGCAGCCTCCGGGTCCACACTGAAGCTTTCTTT. It yields the protein CASSLRVHTEAFF. The V call is TRBV5-6, the J call TRBJ1-1; D uncertain. V lost 4 bases to trimming and J lost 3 bases, with 10 bases between them. This CDR3 has 13 amino acids. Germline lookup yields CDR1 SGHDT and CDR2 YYEEEE.

For the CDR3, the DNA is TGTGCCAGCAGTTTATACAGGGGGCAATCTCGTCAGCCCCAGCATTTT. The encoded protein is CASSLYRGQSRQPQHF. J is TRBJ1-5 and V is TRBV28; 9 bases are a match to TRBD1. Trimming removed 1 base from V and 6 bases from J; junction bases left unmatched: 7. The V gene's germline CDR1 is MDHEN and CDR2 SYDVKM. This CDR3 has 16 residues.

The chain is built from TRBV28 and TRBJ1-1, with D perhaps TRBD1 (6 bases). CDR3 length equals 13 residues. CDR1 is MDHEN, CDR2 SYDVKM, per germline. The V end lost 6 bases, the J end lost 6 bases, and 14 bases lay between the germline ends. CDR3 sequence reads: CASSHRVGAEAFF. The CDR3 nucleotides are TGTGCCAGCAGCCACAGGGTTGGGGCTGAAGCTTTCTTT.

V gene TRBV5-1 combines with J gene TRBJ1-1; 7 bases are a match to TRBD1. The CDR3 runs 17 residues. The J segment lost 1 base and the V segment lost 5 bases, leaving 14 bases of the junction unmatched. Germline V lookup: CDR1 SGHRS, CDR2 YFSETQ. The CDR3 protein is CASRRTGGRGWNTEAFF. The CDR3 coding sequence is TGCGCCAGCAGGAGGACAGGTGGACGGGGTTGGAACACTGAAGCTTTCTTT.

This chain uses TRBV25-1 with TRBJ1-2; D remains unclear. V was cut by 3 bases and J by 6 bases, with 17 bases left in between. In germline, CDR1 is MGHDK, CDR2 SYGVNS. The CDR3 contains 15 residues. Here the CDR3 reads CASSDPSGALDGYTF. CDR3 bases: TGTGCCAGCAGTGATCCCTCCGGAGCCCTCGATGGCTACACCTTC.